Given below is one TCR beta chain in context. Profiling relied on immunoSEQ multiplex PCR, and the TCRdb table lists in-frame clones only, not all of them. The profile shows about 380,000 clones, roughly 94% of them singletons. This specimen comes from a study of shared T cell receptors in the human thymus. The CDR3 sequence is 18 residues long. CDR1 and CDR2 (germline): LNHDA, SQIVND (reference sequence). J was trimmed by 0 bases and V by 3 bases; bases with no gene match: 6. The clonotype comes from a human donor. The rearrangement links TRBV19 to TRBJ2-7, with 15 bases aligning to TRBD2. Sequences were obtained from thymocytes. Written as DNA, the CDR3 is TGTGCCAGTAGTATCCGCGGACTAGCGGGAGGGTCCTCCTACGAGCAGTACTTC. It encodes CASSIRGLAGGSSYEQYF.